These 25 T cell receptor beta chains originate from one sample sequenced in a study of vaccination and CD4 T cells after COVID-19. The Oncomine TCR Beta short-read assay generated sequence data from the DNA of cultured CD4+ T cells. TCRdb itself ran the PCR reads through MiXCR, one entry per CDR3 protein. The sample records around 20,000 distinct CDR3 sequences, roughly 40% being singletons. Time point described: late sampling 161 to 241 days after vaccination in three convalescent patients. The treatment denotes: roughly 10-day PBMC culture with coronavirus spike peptide pools or control peptides (ViraFEST assay). Antigens of these TCRs are unknown. Sequencing was performed on CD4+ T cells from blood, cultured in vitro, taken about 7 months after SARS-CoV-2 vaccination. The receptors were sampled from a human donor who had recovered from COVID-19.

This clonotype has only a few counts. DNA for the CDR3: TGTGCCACCAGCACATTGCTCGGGACAGGTCTTACAGATACGCAGTATTTT. It translates to CATSTLLGTGLTDTQYF. The chain recombines TRBV15 with TRBJ2-3, with 8 bases matching TRBD1. This CDR3 has 17 amino acids. Per the germline V gene, CDR1 is LNHNV and CDR2 is YYDKDF (reference sequence). The V segment lost 4 bases and the J segment 3 bases; nucleotides outside the gene matches: 12. Filled out from reference TRBV15 and TRBJ2-3, the complete variable domain reads DAMVIQNPRYQVTQFGKPVTLSCSQTLNHNVMYWYQQKSSQAPKLLFHYYDKDFNNEADTPDNFQSRRPNTSFCFLDIRSPGLGDTAMYLCATSTLLGTGLTDTQYFGPGTRLTVL.

The chain recombines TRBV27 with TRBJ2-1; no clear D. Trimming pared 8 bases from V and 0 bases from J, leaving 17 bases between. This CDR3 spans 16 amino acids. CDR1 and CDR2 (germline): MNHEY, SMNVEV (reference sequence). The DNA for the CDR3 is TGTGCCAGCTGGAGACTTTCCCTTCCCTCCTACAATGAGCAGTTCTTC. It encodes CASWRLSLPSYNEQFF.

V and J are TRBV20-1 and TRBJ2-7; D ambiguous. Germline CDR1 DFQATT, CDR2 SNEGSKA (reference sequence). This CDR3 has 15 residues. With 0 bases removed from V and 0 bases from J, the gap between germline ends came to 12 bases. CDR3 amino acids: CSARDWALSSYEQYF. The CDR3 nucleotides read TGCAGTGCTAGAGATTGGGCTCTGAGCTCCTACGAGCAGTACTTC.

This clonotype came up a few times. The gene calls are TRBV15 and TRBJ2-5; D may be TRBD1 (7 bases). V shed 2 bases and J shed 4 bases, with 11 bases lying between them. CDR1 and CDR2 from the germline V gene are LNHNV and YYDKDF (reference sequence). The CDR3 is 14 residues long. The CDR3 bases are TGTGCCACCAGCAGAAACAGGGGAGGAGAGACCCAGTACTTC. The encoded protein is CATSRNRGGETQYF.

This sequence joins TRBV20-1 and TRBJ2-5, with TRBD2 matching 13 bases. J gave up 5 bases and V 1 base, and 1 base lay outside the gene matches. CDR1 is DFQATT, CDR2 SNEGSKA, per germline (reference sequence). This CDR3 is built from 14 residues. The CDR3 here is CSARAGLAGETQYF. The CDR3 coding sequence is TGCAGTGCTAGAGCGGGACTAGCGGGGGAGACCCAGTACTTC.

This clonotype was found a few times. The genes are TRBV7-2 and TRBJ2-7, with D uncertain. The CDR3 loop spans 13 amino acids. V was shortened by 3 bases and J by 2 bases, with 8 bases between the two germline ends. Germline CDR1 and CDR2: SGHTA and FQGNSA. CDR3 amino acids: CASSFSDAYEQYF. CDR3 DNA: TGTGCCAGCAGCTTTTCAGATGCCTACGAGCAGTACTTC.

This rearrangement joins TRBV12-5 to TRBJ1-5; no reliable D call. CDR1 is LGHNT and CDR2 is FRNRAP in the germline V gene. The V end lost 3 bases, the J end lost 2 bases, and 8 bases lay between the germline ends. The CDR3 sequence is 14 residues long. CDR3 bases: TGTGCTAGTGGTTTAAACCTAGGCAATCAGCCCCAGCATTTT. This gives the protein CASGLNLGNQPQHF. Complete variable domain (other parts from reference TRBV12-5 and TRBJ1-5): DARVTQTPRHKVTEMGQEVTMRCQPILGHNTVFWYRQTMMQGLELLAYFRNRAPLDDSGMPKDRFSAEMPDATLATLKIQPSEPRDSAVYFCASGLNLGNQPQHFGDGTRLSIL.

This clonotype was recorded a few times. The rearrangement uses TRBV7-8 and TRBJ1-1; D perhaps matches TRBD1 (6 bases). The CDR3 length is 14 residues. V was shortened by 6 bases and J by 6 bases, with 17 bases between the two germline ends. Germline CDR1 is SGHVS and CDR2 is FQNEAQ. The CDR3 sequence is CASSWTASLPEAFF. The CDR3 region has the DNA TGTGCCAGCAGTTGGACAGCGTCTCTCCCTGAAGCTTTCTTT.

On this clonotype: Sequence at one end of the junction differs from germline and may be a read error. This rearrangement joins TRBV11-1 to TRBJ1-2; D is undetermined. CDR1 and CDR2 (germline): SGHAT, FQDESV (reference sequence). This CDR3 comprises 16 residues. The DNA of the CDR3 is TGCGCCAGCAGCCAAGATTTAGGGAGAGTGGGCTATGGCTACACCTTC. This gives the protein CASSQDLGRVGYGYTF.

This clonotype was seen a few times. The V call is TRBV20-1, the J call TRBJ2-1, with 7 bases identical to TRBD2. The CDR3 spans 15 residues. Germline V CDR1 and CDR2: DFQATT, SNEGSKA (reference sequence). J was trimmed by 2 bases and V by 6 bases; bases with no gene match: 10. The CDR3: CSAPSGGSPYNEQFF. For the CDR3, the DNA is TGCAGTGCGCCCTCGGGCGGGAGCCCCTACAATGAGCAGTTCTTC.

This CDR3 is CSARDLTSGRAPYEQYF. The CDR3 region has the DNA TGCAGTGCTAGAGATCTCACTAGCGGGAGGGCCCCGTACGAGCAGTACTTC. The chain uses TRBV20-1 and TRBJ2-7; 13 bases are a match to TRBD2. CDR1 and CDR2 from the germline V gene are DFQATT and SNEGSKA (reference sequence). V was pared by 0 bases and J by 4 bases, with 9 bases of the junction left unmatched. This CDR3 has 17 residues.

J is TRBJ1-5 and V is TRBV4-3, with a weak D call TRBD1 (6 bases). The CDR3 runs to 13 residues. Germline V gene data show CDR1 as LGHNA and CDR2 as YSLEER. V dropped 4 bases and J dropped 4 bases, with 8 bases sitting between them. CDR3 in amino acids: CASSPGTNQPQHF. DNA for the CDR3: TGCGCCAGCAGCCCTGGGACAAATCAGCCCCAGCATTTT.

This sequence joins TRBV19 and TRBJ2-7, with TRBD1 matching over 8 bases. J lost 3 bases, V lost 5 bases, and 9 bases had no gene match. Germline values: CDR1 LNHDA, CDR2 SQIVND (reference sequence). The CDR3 is made up of 15 amino acids. In DNA, the CDR3 is TGTGCCAGTAGTTTGGGGGGACAGGCTTTCTACGAGCAGTACTTC. Its translation is CASSLGGQAFYEQYF.

The chain joins TRBV12-3 or TRBV12-4 to TRBJ2-7, with TRBD1 as a possible D gene (6 bases). The CDR3 spans 11 residues. Trimming took 8 bases from V and 5 from J, leaving 10 bases between them. In nucleotides, the CDR3 is TGTGCCAGCTCCTACAGGGACGAGCAGTACTTC. It yields the protein CASSYRDEQYF.

This clonotype was seen a handful of times. The rearrangement links TRBV2 to TRBJ1-2; no firm D call. Germline CDR1 is SNHLY and CDR2 is FYNNEI. The CDR3 has 12 residues. Between the trimmed V and J ends, which lost 6 bases and 5 bases, there was a span of 10 bases. The CDR3 DNA follows: TGTGCCAGCAGCTTTGTGGGGTATGGCTACACCTTC. As protein: CASSFVGYGYTF.

J is TRBJ1-1 and V is TRBV20-1; 9 nucleotides line up with TRBD1. The trim removed 5 bases at V and 4 bases at J, leaving 2 bases unmatched. Germline CDR1 and CDR2: DFQATT and SNEGSKA (reference sequence). The CDR3 sequence is 12 residues long. CDR3: CSAGQGITEAFF. DNA for the CDR3: TGCAGTGCTGGACAGGGGATCACTGAAGCTTTCTTT.

This chain connects TRBV20-1 to TRBJ2-7; TRBD1 matches at 9 bases. Germline assignment: CDR1 DFQATT and CDR2 SNEGSKA (reference sequence). There are 13 residues in the CDR3. Germline trimming cut 7 bases from V and 5 bases from J; bases unmatched to any gene: 9. In DNA, the CDR3 is TGCAGTGTTACCGGGACAGGGTACGACGAGCAGTACTTC. This sequence encodes CSVTGTGYDEQYF.

The chain carries TRBV5-4 and TRBJ1-2; 8 bases agree with TRBD1. Germline V gene data show CDR1 as SGHNT and CDR2 as YYREEE (reference sequence). The trim removed 5 bases at V and 8 bases at J, leaving 23 bases unmatched. The CDR3 runs 18 residues. CDR3 sequence reads: CASSPSGGGLGSLGGYTF. In DNA, the CDR3 is TGTGCCAGCAGTCCGTCAGGGGGCGGCTTAGGGAGCCTGGGCGGCTACACCTTC.

This clonotype has more than one count but fewer than ten. The rearrangement uses TRBV6-1 and TRBJ2-6; unclear D gene. This CDR3 is 15 amino acids long. Germline CDR1 MNHNS, CDR2 SASEGT. V shed 2 bases and J shed 4 bases, with 9 bases lying between them. The chain's CDR3 is CASSERVTGANVLTF. The CDR3 DNA sequence: TGTGCCAGCAGTGAACGGGTCACCGGGGCCAACGTCCTGACTTTC.

V and J are TRBV10-3 and TRBJ2-3, with 9 bases identical to TRBD2. Germline lookup yields CDR1 ENHRY and CDR2 SYGVKD. J gave up 1 base and V 2 bases, and 7 bases lay outside the gene matches. This CDR3 comprises 17 residues. CDR3: CAISEIAGVSGTDTQYF. The CDR3 DNA sequence: TGTGCCATCAGTGAGATAGCGGGAGTGAGTGGCACAGATACGCAGTATTTT.

V usage is TRBV12-3 or TRBV12-4 and J usage is TRBJ1-2; D not resolved. CDR3 length: 12 amino acids. Trimming pared 6 bases from V and 5 bases from J, leaving 10 bases between. The CDR3 region has the DNA TGTGCCAGCAGCCTCCCCGGGTATGGCTACACCTTC. It yields the protein CASSLPGYGYTF.

The rearrangement links TRBV6-2 or TRBV6-3 to TRBJ1-5; 7 bases agree with TRBD1. The CDR3 is 19 amino acids. The V gene's germline CDR1 is MNHEY and CDR2 SVGEGT. V lost 5 bases, J lost 6 bases, and 22 bases stayed unmatched. CDR3 in amino acids: CASSRNQFRQGLNGQPQHF. The CDR3 region has the DNA TGTGCCAGCAGTCGCAACCAGTTCAGACAGGGATTGAACGGTCAGCCCCAGCATTTT.

The rearrangement joins TRBV2 to TRBJ2-5; the match to TRBD2 covers 12 bases. In germline, CDR1 is SNHLY, CDR2 FYNNEI. The CDR3 contains 15 residues. Trimming removed 4 bases from V and 5 bases from J; junction bases left unmatched: 5. The CDR3 spells CASSATSGRGETQYF. Written as DNA, the CDR3 is TGTGCCAGCAGTGCGACTAGCGGGAGAGGGGAGACCCAGTACTTC.

This chain connects TRBV24-1 to TRBJ2-1; 16 nucleotides match TRBD2. Germline loops: CDR1 KGHDR, CDR2 SFDVKD. V was pared by 4 bases and J by 2 bases, with 10 bases of the junction left unmatched. The length of the CDR3 is 20 residues. The CDR3 bases are TGTGCCACCAGTGACCCTGGGACTAGCGGGAGGGCCGGGACCTACAATGAGCAGTTCTTC. Residues: CATSDPGTSGRAGTYNEQFF.

V is TRBV18 and J is TRBJ2-5, with 7 bases identical to TRBD1. Trimming took 0 bases from V and 5 from J; bases not matched to a gene: 6. Germline values: CDR1 KGHSH, CDR2 LQKENI. The CDR3 covers 15 residues. CDR3 DNA sequence: TGTGCCAGCTCACCACCAGAGGGGGCGAGGGAGACCCAGTACTTC. Translation gives CASSPPEGARETQYF. Filled out from reference TRBV18 and TRBJ2-5, the complete variable domain reads NAGVMQNPRHLVRRRGQEARLRCSPMKGHSHVYWYRQLPEEGLKFMVYLQKENIIDESGMPKERFSAEFPKEGPSILRIQQVVRGDSAAYFCASSPPEGARETQYFGPGTRLLVL.